The T cell receptor beta chain under discussion was sequenced for a study of blood T cell repertoires in COVID-19. Some clones are missing from TCRdb's copy, which holds only in-frame ones; the method was immunoSEQ multiplex PCR. The sample shows more than 150,000 clones, about 90% of them seen only once. V gave up 1 base and J gave up 0 bases; unmatched junction bases: 3. Germline V gene data show CDR1 as SEHNR and CDR2 as FQNEAQ (reference sequence). CDR3 length: 18 residues. This receptor was obtained from a woman between 50 and 59 years old who had recovered from COVID-19. This chain joins TRBV7-9 and TRBJ2-3, with 14 bases lining up with TRBD2. The sequenced sample was PBMCs or T cells enriched from blood (not recorded which). CDR3 in amino acids: CASSLGTSGRISTDTQYF. The CDR3 region has the DNA TGTGCCAGCAGCTTAGGGACTAGCGGGAGGATTAGCACAGATACGCAGTATTTT.